The clone carrying this T cell receptor (beta chain) was counted a single time. Its antigen is not identified. The V end was cut by 0 bases, the J end by 7 bases, with 10 bases between. Germline V gene lookup returns CDR1 WNHNN and CDR2 SYGVQD (reference sequence). This CDR3 is 14 amino acids long. Stated treatment: around 19 received Ad26.COV2.S at low or high dose, single or two shots; several received placebo; per-sample allocation not given. Sampling happened 63 days after the first vaccine or placebo injection. The data derive from a study of Ad26.COV2.S vaccination and SARS-CoV-2 variants. The repertoire was sequenced with immunoSEQ multiplex PCR; TCRdb's copy has only in-frame clones and lacks some. The repertoire holds about 400,000 clones, approximately 89% seen once, with 1.9% in the top ten. Findings and limits, study-wide: The study found similar non-spike TCR breadth in vaccine and placebo recipients.

V gene TRBV10-1 combines with J gene TRBJ2-1; D may be TRBD2 (5 bases). The sequence was collected from a person aged 18 to 59 who received the Ad26.COV2.S COVID-19 vaccine or a placebo. Sequenced here: peripheral blood, sampled in a trial of Ad26.COV2.S vaccine versus placebo. CDR3 sequence: CASSESGATNEQFF. The CDR3 DNA is TGCGCCAGCAGTGAGTCGGGAGCAACGAATGAGCAGTTCTTC.